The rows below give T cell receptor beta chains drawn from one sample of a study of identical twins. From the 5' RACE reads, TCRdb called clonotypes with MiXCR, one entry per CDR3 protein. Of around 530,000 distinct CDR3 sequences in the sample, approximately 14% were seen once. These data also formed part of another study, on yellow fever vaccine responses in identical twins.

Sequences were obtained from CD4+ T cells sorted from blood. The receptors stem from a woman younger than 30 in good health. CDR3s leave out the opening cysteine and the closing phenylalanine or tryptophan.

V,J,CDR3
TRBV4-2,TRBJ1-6,ASSQAVIRQGNSPLH
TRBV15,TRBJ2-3,ATSSGGLAAATDTQY
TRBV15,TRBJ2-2,ATSRSGDNTNTGELF
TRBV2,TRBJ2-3,ASMTEPSTDTQY
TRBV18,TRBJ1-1,ASSPGANTEAF
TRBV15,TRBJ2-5,ATTQGEETQY
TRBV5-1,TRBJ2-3,ASSAGLADTTSNTQY
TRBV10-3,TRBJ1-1,AISPGPKNTEAF
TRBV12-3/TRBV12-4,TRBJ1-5,ASRQPGEPQH
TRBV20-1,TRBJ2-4,SARFQGFGFGVQY
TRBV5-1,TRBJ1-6,ASSLQGMHSPLH
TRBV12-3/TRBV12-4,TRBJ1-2,ASSPGGTGSGYT
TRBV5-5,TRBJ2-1,ASSYTGLVENNEQF
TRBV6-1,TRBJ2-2,ASSHRGFTTGELF
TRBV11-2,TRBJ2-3,ASSLEQLKADTQY
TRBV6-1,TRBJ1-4,ASSAGNTNEKLF
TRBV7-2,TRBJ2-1,ASSRTSGRAAGEQF
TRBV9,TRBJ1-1,ASSVAPGTEAF
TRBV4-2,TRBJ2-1,ASSQETGAFNEQF
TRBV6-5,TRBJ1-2,ASSYGQASGYT
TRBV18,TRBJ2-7,ASSVNGGSYEQY
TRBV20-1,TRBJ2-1,SASNYNEQF
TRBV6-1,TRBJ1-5,ASTIGQGFLQPQH
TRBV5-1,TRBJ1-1,ASSGQDRNTEAF
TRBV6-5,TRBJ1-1,ASSYTYRQGGNTEAF
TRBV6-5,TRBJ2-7,ASRQGTEQY
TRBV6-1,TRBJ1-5,ASSDGERDQPQH
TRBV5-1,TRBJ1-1,ASSSELMNTEAF
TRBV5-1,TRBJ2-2,ASSLRTLAGGELF
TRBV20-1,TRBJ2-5,SARPPGGHTGKTQY
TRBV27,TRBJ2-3,ASIPSGTTGSRSTQY
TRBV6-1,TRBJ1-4,ASSPGTGVLVGNEKLF
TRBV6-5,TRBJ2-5,ASSSLGAGGSETQY
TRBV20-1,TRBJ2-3,CARSGRRLLITSTDTQY
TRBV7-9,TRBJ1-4,ASSDWGRSYEKLF
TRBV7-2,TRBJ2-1,ASSLTPGNEQF
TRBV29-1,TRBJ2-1,SVGKILGGRDEQF
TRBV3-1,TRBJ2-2,ASSQDTVTGELF
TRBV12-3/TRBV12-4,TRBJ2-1,ASRNGPPAGNEQF
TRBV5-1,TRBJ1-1,ASSQQFDLNTEAF
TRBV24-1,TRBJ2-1,ATSDLRKDPNEQF
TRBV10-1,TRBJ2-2,ANRSGGDGTGGPGTGELF
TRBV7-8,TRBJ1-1,ASSGIRSEAF
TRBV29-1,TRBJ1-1,SVGTLDTEAF
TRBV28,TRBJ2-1,ASIGLGSSSYNEQF
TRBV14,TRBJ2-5,ASSQGVETQY
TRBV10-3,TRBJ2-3,AISVASGEGTDTQY
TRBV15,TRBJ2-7,ATSSQREASYEQY
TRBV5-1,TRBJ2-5,ASSLVSSGSRRRETQY
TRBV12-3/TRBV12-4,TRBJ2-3,ASSFGTSETDTQY
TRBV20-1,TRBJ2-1,SARDLTGTHNEQF
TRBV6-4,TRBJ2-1,ASSDSLGGSYNEQF
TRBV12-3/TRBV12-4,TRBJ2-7,ASSPWTALAGVPYEQY
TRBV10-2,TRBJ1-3,ASSEQELNTIY
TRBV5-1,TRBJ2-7,ASSFSSGYEQY